Sequencing of this TCR beta chain was carried out in a study of cytotoxic CD8 clonotypes in ibrutinib-treated CLL. Study as a whole: Approximately ten relapsed/refractory, some 14 treatment-naive; approximately 18 IGHV unmutated.

This CDR3 comprises 15 residues. V was trimmed by 2 bases and J by 3 bases, leaving 14 bases between them. CDR1 is LNHDA, CDR2 SQIVND, per germline (reference sequence). Clones were sequenced by immunoSEQ multiplex PCR, and TCRdb holds only the in-frame ones, with some missing. This table has almost 85,000 clones, approximately 86% appearing once. This clone was recorded only once. This rearrangement joins TRBV19 to TRBJ2-7, with D possibly being TRBD2 (5 bases). The receptor was isolated from a human donor with chronic lymphocytic leukemia. The sample consisted of PBMCs, taken before ibrutinib treatment. The CDR3 spells CASSIRASRSYEQYF. In DNA form, the CDR3 reads TGTGCCAGTAGTATAAGGGCTAGCAGGAGCTACGAGCAGTACTTC.